This is a list of T cell receptor beta chains from one sample in a study of T cell responses to AZD1222 COVID-19 vaccine. Assay: immunoSEQ multiplex PCR; the TCRdb copy retains only in-frame clones and omits some. This sample has roughly 100,000 clones, with around 90% found just once. Source: peripheral blood, taken on day 0 of AZD1222 vaccination. These TCRs come from an adult in good health. The CDR3 runs from the conserved cysteine through the conserved F or W. A D gene is named only where the DNA matches it firmly. Some rows have no size entry. The others give once, few or many, or a class for an expanded clone.

TRBD2	TRBJ2-1	TRBV19	-	CASSRQRDYNEQFF	TGTGCCAGTAGTAGACAGCGGGACTACAATGAGCAGTTCTTC
TRBD1	TRBJ1-2	TRBV11-2	-	CASSRDREGGYTF	TGTGCCAGCAGCCGCGACAGGGAGGGTGGCTACACCTTC
-	TRBJ1-1	TRBV7-9	-	CASSLIGSDTEAFF	TGTGCCAGCAGCTTAATTGGATCAGACACTGAAGCTTTCTTT
TRBD1	TRBJ1-2	TRBV19	-	CASLTGAAREGYTF	TGTGCCAGCCTTACAGGGGCCGCGCGGGAAGGCTACACCTTC
-	TRBJ2-1	TRBV7-9	-	CASSPHGGLQFF	TGTGCCAGCAGCCCCCACGGAGGCTTGCAGTTCTTC
TRBD1	TRBJ1-2	TRBV5-4	-	CASSSTLQGDYGYTF	TGTGCCAGCAGCTCAACACTACAGGGGGACTATGGCTACACCTTC
-	TRBJ1-3	TRBV2	-	CASSEQGSTIYF	TGTGCCAGCAGTGAACAGGGGTCCACCATATATTTT
TRBD2	TRBJ2-7	TRBV10-3	-	CAISDRRLAGVDYEQYF	TGTGCCATCAGTGATAGGAGACTAGCGGGAGTAGACTACGAGCAGTACTTC
-	TRBJ1-2	TRBV28	-	CASISSVSGYTF	TGTGCCAGCATTAGTTCGGTTTCTGGCTACACCTTC
TRBD1	TRBJ1-5	TRBV2	-	CASSRDRFNQPQHF	TGTGCCAGCAGTAGGGACAGGTTTAATCAGCCCCAGCATTTT
TRBD1	TRBJ1-2	TRBV12-3/TRBV12-4	-	CASSGTGYGYTF	TGTGCCAGCAGTGGGACAGGCTATGGCTACACCTTC
-	TRBJ1-1	TRBV28	few	CASRWALNTEAFF	TGTGCCAGCAGGTGGGCCTTGAACACTGAAGCTTTCTTT
TRBD2	TRBJ2-1	TRBV6-6	-	CASRSASGTYNEQFF	TGTGCCAGCAGGTCCGCTAGCGGGACCTACAATGAGCAGTTCTTC
-	TRBJ2-7	TRBV9	-	CASSFSTGTVYEQYF	TGTGCCAGCAGCTTTTCGACCGGGACGGTCTACGAGCAGTACTTC
-	TRBJ1-1	TRBV6-2/TRBV6-3	once	CASSLKMNTEAFF	TGTGCCAGCAGTTTAAAAATGAACACTGAAGCTTTCTTT